A selection of T cell receptor beta chains follows, all from one sample in a study of blood T cell repertoires in COVID-19. Here immunoSEQ multiplex PCR was the method, and the copy in TCRdb shows in-frame clones only, minus some. The data show more than 300,000 clones, around 86% seen once. Material: PBMCs or T cells enriched from blood (not recorded which). These receptors came from a woman aged 45-60 years who had recovered from COVID-19. Both conserved end residues are trimmed from each CDR3.

J gene	V gene	CDR3 protein
TRBJ1-2	TRBV9	ASSHRGGEDGYT
TRBJ1-2	TRBV27	ASSPRQGGYGYT
TRBJ2-2	TRBV7-9	ASSLGGGTGELF
TRBJ2-3	TRBV15	ATSRLDRGHTDTQY
TRBJ2-4	TRBV19	ASSITGTGGNKNIQY
TRBJ1-1	TRBV7-2	ASSSRQLNTEAF
TRBJ1-1	TRBV18	ASSAGGQGATEAF
TRBJ1-1	TRBV18	ASSGDSLTSTEAF
TRBJ2-3	TRBV6-1	ASSGDRDSYSTDTQY
TRBJ2-7	TRBV3-1/TRBV3-2	ASSRGAVTYEQY
TRBJ1-1	TRBV24-1	ALDGRDTEAF
TRBJ2-1	TRBV6-5	ASSSRETYNEQF
TRBJ2-7	TRBV19	ASSIVLAGDEQY
TRBJ1-2	TRBV18	ASSPDDSYGYT
TRBJ2-5	TRBV7-2	ASSLTGQGAGETQY
TRBJ1-2	TRBV6-9	ASSSGGGYT
TRBJ1-2	TRBV30	AGSLAGPYGYT
TRBJ2-7	TRBV4-1	ASSQGEVLAGLEQY
TRBJ1-1	TRBV5-4	ASSLSSPGTTAF
TRBJ2-7	TRBV2	ATLGRTGGSYEQY
TRBJ2-7	TRBV7-2	ASSLERQFYEQY
TRBJ1-3	TRBV15	ATSRDSGGFGNTIY
TRBJ1-6	TRBV5-1	ASSSYEVYNSPLH
TRBJ2-7	TRBV2	ASTFSEGLEQY
TRBJ1-1	TRBV12-3/TRBV12-4	ASSLGQGAITF
TRBJ2-3	TRBV5-1	ASSLQELSDTQY
TRBJ2-7	TRBV7-8	ASSLDQTVPRGSKQY
TRBJ2-5	TRBV4-1	ASSPRQTQETQY
TRBJ1-2	TRBV5-6	ASSRRPFYDGYT
TRBJ2-7	TRBV5-8	ASSSLPGQGYEQY
TRBJ2-2	TRBV18	ASSPSTSGVNTGELF
TRBJ1-2	TRBV5-1	ASSLGDREVEYGYT
TRBJ1-2	TRBV25-1	ASSDGGSEGQVGYT
TRBJ2-1	TRBV5-6	ASSPNPGLAYNEQF
TRBJ1-2	TRBV6-5	ASRDVRAPYGYT
TRBJ2-2	TRBV6-2/TRBV6-3	ASSQTGMNTGELF
TRBJ1-1	TRBV29-1	SVRNTEAF
TRBJ1-1	TRBV5-1	ASKLSPNTEAF
TRBJ1-1	TRBV11-1	ASSRGQTEAF
TRBJ2-7	TRBV27	ASRDRLRSSYEQY
TRBJ1-2	TRBV11-3	ASSLASLGEDRDYGYT